This is a list of T cell receptor beta chains from one sample in a study of T cell responses to AZD1222 COVID-19 vaccine. Assay used: immunoSEQ multiplex PCR; TCRdb lists only in-frame clones, some missing. The sample shows about 130,000 clones, roughly 80% of them seen only once. This specimen was peripheral blood, taken on day 0 of AZD1222 vaccination. The receptor set was obtained from an adult in good health. Both conserved end residues are part of each CDR3. Fields, in order: V gene, CDR3 length, J gene, clone size, D gene, CDR3 protein, CDR3 DNA. The D gene is left open where the match is weak. For some rows the clone size is stated as once, few or many, or as a class when expanded; others skip it.

v_gene: TRBV5-6
len: 14
j_gene: TRBJ1-2
abundance: -
d_gene: -
CDR3aa: CASSLGREAYGYTF
CDR3nt: TGTGCCAGCAGCTTGGGCAGGGAGGCCTATGGCTACACCTTC

v_gene: TRBV5-1
len: 12
j_gene: TRBJ1-1
abundance: -
d_gene: -
CDR3aa: CASSLDPSRPFF
CDR3nt: TGCGCCAGCAGCTTGGACCCCTCCAGGCCTTTCTTT

v_gene: TRBV30
len: 15
j_gene: TRBJ1-1
abundance: -
d_gene: -
CDR3aa: CAWSLFRGGGAEAFF
CDR3nt: TGTGCCTGGAGTCTCTTCCGGGGCGGGGGGGCTGAAGCTTTCTTT

v_gene: TRBV7-9
len: 15
j_gene: TRBJ1-3
abundance: -
d_gene: TRBD1
CDR3aa: CASSFGQGFSNTIYF
CDR3nt: TGTGCCAGCAGCTTTGGACAGGGCTTCTCAAACACCATATATTTT

v_gene: TRBV6-4
len: 13
j_gene: TRBJ1-6
abundance: -
d_gene: TRBD1
CDR3aa: CASGTGGNSPLHF
CDR3nt: TGTGCCAGTGGGACAGGGGGGAATTCACCCCTCCACTTT

v_gene: TRBV9
len: 15
j_gene: TRBJ1-4
abundance: -
d_gene: TRBD1
CDR3aa: CASSTKGTVNEKLFF
CDR3nt: TGTGCCAGCAGCACCAAAGGGACAGTTAATGAAAAACTGTTTTTT

v_gene: TRBV5-4
len: 17
j_gene: TRBJ2-5
abundance: -
d_gene: TRBD2
CDR3aa: CASSLAPTSGGQETQYF
CDR3nt: TGTGCCAGCAGCTTGGCTCCGACTAGCGGGGGGCAAGAGACCCAGTACTTC

v_gene: TRBV2
len: 15
j_gene: TRBJ2-2
abundance: -
d_gene: TRBD1
CDR3aa: CASSIRTGGSGELFF
CDR3nt: TGTGCCAGCAGTATAAGGACAGGGGGGTCCGGGGAGCTGTTTTTT

v_gene: TRBV6-5
len: 15
j_gene: TRBJ2-7
abundance: -
d_gene: TRBD2
CDR3aa: CASSDLRLAPYEQYF
CDR3nt: TGTGCCAGCAGCGATCTCAGACTAGCTCCGTACGAGCAGTACTTC

v_gene: TRBV30
len: 11
j_gene: TRBJ2-1
abundance: -
d_gene: -
CDR3aa: CAWSDRIEQFF
CDR3nt: TGTGCCTGGAGCGATCGAATTGAGCAGTTCTTC

v_gene: TRBV7-2
len: 13
j_gene: TRBJ1-1
abundance: -
d_gene: -
CDR3aa: CASGDRLKPEAFF
CDR3nt: TGTGCCAGCGGAGACAGGCTGAAGCCTGAAGCTTTCTTT

v_gene: TRBV2
len: 15
j_gene: TRBJ1-5
abundance: -
d_gene: -
CDR3aa: CASSLETVSNQPQHF
CDR3nt: TGTGCCAGCAGTCTAGAGACAGTTAGCAATCAGCCCCAGCATTTT

v_gene: TRBV5-5
len: 15
j_gene: TRBJ2-3
abundance: few
d_gene: -
CDR3aa: CASSLVPQSTDTQYF
CDR3nt: TGTGCCAGCAGCTTGGTTCCCCAGAGCACAGATACGCAGTATTTT

v_gene: TRBV4-1
len: 14
j_gene: TRBJ1-4
abundance: few
d_gene: -
CDR3aa: CASTPGRSGEKLFF
CDR3nt: TGCGCCAGCACGCCCGGACGCTCAGGGGAAAAACTGTTTTTT

v_gene: TRBV28
len: 15
j_gene: TRBJ1-5
abundance: few
d_gene: TRBD1
CDR3aa: CASSSLGQGEQPQHF
CDR3nt: TGTGCCAGCAGCTCCCTCGGACAGGGAGAACAGCCCCAGCATTTT

v_gene: TRBV27
len: 16
j_gene: TRBJ2-5
abundance: -
d_gene: TRBD1
CDR3aa: CASSPSRTGWKETQYF
CDR3nt: TGTGCCAGCAGTCCTTCTAGGACAGGGTGGAAAGAGACCCAGTACTTC

v_gene: TRBV3-1/TRBV3-2
len: 15
j_gene: TRBJ1-1
abundance: -
d_gene: -
CDR3aa: CASSSEGVLNTEAFF
CDR3nt: TGTGCCAGCAGCTCCGAGGGGGTACTGAACACTGAAGCTTTCTTT

v_gene: TRBV2
len: 14
j_gene: TRBJ1-5
abundance: few
d_gene: -
CDR3aa: CASSEALQTEPQHF
CDR3nt: TGTGCCAGCAGTGAAGCGCTTCAAACAGAGCCCCAGCATTTT

v_gene: TRBV6-1
len: 11
j_gene: TRBJ1-1
abundance: -
d_gene: -
CDR3aa: CASSEDSEAFF
CDR3nt: TGTGCCAGCAGTGAGGACTCTGAAGCTTTCTTT

v_gene: TRBV5-8
len: 16
j_gene: TRBJ1-1
abundance: few
d_gene: -
CDR3aa: CASSNPGGLMNTEAFF
CDR3nt: TGTGCCAGCAGCAACCCGGGGGGCCTCATGAACACTGAAGCTTTCTTT

v_gene: TRBV29-1
len: 13
j_gene: TRBJ1-6
abundance: -
d_gene: -
CDR3aa: CSVGQDGNSPLHF
CDR3nt: TGCAGCGTCGGCCAGGACGGAAATTCACCCCTCCACTTT

v_gene: TRBV5-1
len: 13
j_gene: TRBJ1-1
abundance: -
d_gene: -
CDR3aa: CASSAVLDTEAFF
CDR3nt: TGCGCCAGCAGCGCTGTATTGGACACTGAAGCTTTCTTT

v_gene: TRBV5-4
len: 13
j_gene: TRBJ2-5
abundance: many
d_gene: -
CDR3aa: CASSLQLPETQYF
CDR3nt: TGTGCCAGCAGCTTGCAGTTACCGGAGACCCAGTACTTC

v_gene: TRBV4-1
len: 15
j_gene: TRBJ1-4
abundance: -
d_gene: -
CDR3aa: CASSQEGASNEKLFF
CDR3nt: TGCGCCAGCAGCCAAGAAGGGGCCTCTAATGAAAAACTGTTTTTT

v_gene: TRBV5-1
len: 15
j_gene: TRBJ2-6
abundance: -
d_gene: -
CDR3aa: CASSSREVGANVLTF
CDR3nt: TGCGCCAGCAGCTCCCGTGAGGTTGGGGCCAACGTCCTGACTTTC

v_gene: TRBV5-4
len: 15
j_gene: TRBJ2-1
abundance: -
d_gene: -
CDR3aa: CASSLGTGSYNEQFF
CDR3nt: TGTGCCAGCAGCTTAGGAACAGGGAGCTACAATGAGCAGTTCTTC

v_gene: TRBV19
len: 15
j_gene: TRBJ1-4
abundance: -
d_gene: -
CDR3aa: CASSIVRGKNEKLFF
CDR3nt: TGTGCCAGTAGTATTGTGAGGGGGAAGAATGAAAAACTGTTTTTT

v_gene: TRBV9
len: 13
j_gene: TRBJ1-2
abundance: once
d_gene: TRBD1
CDR3aa: CASSDRGGHGYTF
CDR3nt: TGTGCCAGCAGCGACAGGGGCGGCCATGGCTACACCTTC

v_gene: TRBV5-8
len: 19
j_gene: TRBJ1-4
abundance: -
d_gene: -
CDR3aa: CASSLAQTGIIVTNEKLFF
CDR3nt: TGTGCCAGCAGCTTGGCCCAAACAGGGATTATAGTAACTAATGAAAAACTGTTTTTT

v_gene: TRBV4-2
len: 22
j_gene: TRBJ2-6
abundance: few
d_gene: -
CDR3aa: CASSQESEATGLIQAGANVLTF
CDR3nt: TGTGCCAGCAGCCAAGAAAGTGAAGCGACAGGTCTTATCCAAGCTGGGGCCAACGTCCTGACTTTC

v_gene: TRBV19
len: 13
j_gene: TRBJ1-1
abundance: few
d_gene: TRBD1
CDR3aa: CASSPQGASEAFF
CDR3nt: TGTGCCAGTAGTCCTCAGGGGGCGTCTGAAGCTTTCTTT